One and the same sample provided the 17 T cell receptor beta chains below, sequenced in a study of PD-L1 blockade in urothelial cancer. Time point here: peripheral blood 6 weeks after treatment start. Clones were read by immunoSEQ multiplex PCR, and TCRdb kept only the in-frame ones, dropping some. The data contain 95,000 to 150,000 clones, roughly 86% of them singletons. Sequenced material: PBMCs, taken around atezolizumab (anti-PD-L1) treatment. These receptors were obtained from a man in his fifties or sixties with urothelial cancer.

J is TRBJ2-7 and V is TRBV6-5; TRBD1 aligns across 8 bases. CDR3 size: 14 residues. The ends lost 8 bases at V and 7 bases at J; junction bases unmatched: 13. Germline values: CDR1 MNHEY, CDR2 SVGAGI. The CDR3 reads CASAYRDRLGEQYF. The CDR3 coding sequence is TGTGCCAGCGCGTACCGGGACAGGCTAGGGGAGCAGTACTTC.

This clone has only one observation. J is TRBJ1-5 and V is TRBV19; a weak D match, TRBD1 (6 bases). This CDR3 is 13 amino acids long. Per the germline V gene, CDR1 is LNHDA and CDR2 is SQIVND (reference sequence). Between the trimmed V and J ends, which lost 5 bases and 5 bases, there was a span of 10 bases. CDR3 region: CASSPRQDQPQHF. CDR3 sequence (DNA): TGTGCCAGTAGTCCTCGACAGGATCAGCCCCAGCATTTT.

This chain uses TRBV28 with TRBJ1-1, with D possibly being TRBD1 (5 bases). Looked up from germline, CDR1 is MDHEN and CDR2 is SYDVKM. The CDR3 is made up of 12 amino acids. V lost 8 bases, J lost 2 bases, and 9 bases lay in between. In nucleotides, the CDR3 is TGTGCCAGCGGGGGGACTAACACTGAAGCTTTCTTT. It specifies CASGGTNTEAFF.

The gene calls are TRBV6-1 and TRBJ1-4; 8 bases map to TRBD1. Losses at the gene ends were 5 bases for V and 8 bases for J; bases not matched to a gene: 7. The CDR3 is 14 residues long. Germline CDR1 reads MNHNS; CDR2 reads SASEGT. CDR3 sequence: CASSLDRVLEKLFF. In DNA, the CDR3 is TGTGCCAGCAGTTTGGACAGGGTGTTAGAAAAACTGTTTTTT.

This clone was seen more than once but under ten times. The chain recombines TRBV28 with TRBJ1-6, with 7 positions matching TRBD1. Unmatched junction bases numbered 2, after V lost 5 bases and J lost 4 bases. CDR1 and CDR2 from the germline V gene are MDHEN and SYDVKM. The CDR3 is 14 residues long. CDR3 nucleotide sequence: TGTGCCAGCAGTAGGGGACAGTATAATTCACCCCTCCACTTT. This translates into CASSRGQYNSPLHF.

The chain links TRBV5-8 to TRBJ2-7, with D perhaps matching TRBD2 (6 bases). CDR3 length: 15 residues. The germline V and J ends were trimmed by 3 bases and 4 bases, with 17 bases remaining between them. CDR1 is SGHTS and CDR2 is YDEGEE in the germline V gene. The CDR3 loop is CASSSPGTALYEQYF. The CDR3 nucleotides are TGTGCCAGCAGCTCGCCAGGGACTGCCCTTTACGAGCAGTACTTC. Complete variable domain (other parts from reference TRBV5-8 and TRBJ2-7): EAGVTQSPTHLIKTRGQQATLRCSPISGHTSVYWYQQALGLGLQFLLWYDEGEERNRGNFPPRFSGRQFPNYSSELNVNALELEDSALYLCASSSPGTALYEQYFGPGTRLTVT.

V gene TRBV6-1 combines with J gene TRBJ2-7; D is ambiguous. Trimming took 5 bases from V and 3 from J, leaving 5 bases between them. Looked up from germline, CDR1 is MNHNS and CDR2 is SASEGT. This CDR3 contains 11 residues. The CDR3 sequence is CASSSHYEQYF. The CDR3 DNA is TGTGCCAGCAGTTCCCACTACGAGCAGTACTTC.

The chain recombines TRBV7-9 with TRBJ2-1, with 7 bases fitting TRBD1. V lost 8 bases and J lost 4; bases outside the gene matches: 2. The CDR3 is 12 residues long. CDR1 SEHNR and CDR2 FQNEAQ come from the germline V gene (reference sequence). The CDR3 DNA follows: TGTGCCAGCGGGACAGAATACAATGAGCAGTTCTTC. This encodes CASGTEYNEQFF.

V is TRBV2 and J is TRBJ2-3; 7 nucleotides line up with TRBD1. The germline V gene encodes CDR1 SNHLY and CDR2 FYNNEI. V gave up 6 bases and J gave up 0 bases; unmatched junction bases: 9. The CDR3 totals 16 residues. This chain's CDR3 is CASSRVGQLSTDTQYF. CDR3 in DNA: TGTGCCAGCAGCCGCGTGGGACAGCTAAGCACAGATACGCAGTATTTT.

The chain combines TRBV5-1 with TRBJ2-2; 7 bases map to TRBD1. The germline gives CDR1 SGHRS, CDR2 YFSETQ. The CDR3 runs 15 residues. Trimming cost V 0 bases and J 5 bases; bases outside gene matches: 4. The CDR3 DNA is TGCGCCAGCAGCTTGGGGGACAGATGGACCGGGGAGCTGTTTTTT. As protein: CASSLGDRWTGELFF. Based on the CDR3 plus reference TRBV5-1 and TRBJ2-2, the full variable domain is KAGVTQTPRYLIKTRGQQVTLSCSPISGHRSVSWYQQTPGQGLQFLFEYFSETQRNKGNFPGRFSGRQFSNSRSEMNVSTLELGDSALYLCASSLGDRWTGELFFGEGSRLTVL.

This clone was observed a handful of times. The V call is TRBV11-3, the J call TRBJ2-7; 9 bases fit TRBD1. The J segment lost 5 bases and the V segment lost 3 bases, leaving 11 bases of the junction unmatched. Germline CDR1 and CDR2: SGHNT and YENEEA. This CDR3 is built from 16 residues. CDR3 loop: CASSFQAGTGLNEQYF. CDR3 DNA sequence: TGTGCCAGCAGCTTTCAAGCCGGGACAGGGTTAAACGAGCAGTACTTC.

The chain recombines TRBV6-1 with TRBJ2-2; 7 bases align to TRBD2. Losses at the gene ends were 11 bases for V and 0 bases for J; bases not matched to a gene: 3. CDR1 and CDR2 from the germline V gene are MNHNS and SASEGT. This CDR3 comprises 13 residues. In DNA, the CDR3 is TGTGCCGGGGGGAGGGCGAACACCGGGGAGCTGTTTTTT. Its translation is CAGGRANTGELFF.

A few counts support this clone. The chain couples TRBV19 to TRBJ2-2; weak D call: TRBD2 (6 bases). V lost 6 bases and J lost 11, with 19 bases in between. Germline V gene lookup returns CDR1 LNHDA and CDR2 SQIVND (reference sequence). The CDR3 totals 14 residues. CDR3 sequence (DNA): TGTGCCAGTAGCCCACGAAGTCCCGCGGGAGAGCTGTTTTTT. It specifies CASSPRSPAGELFF.

This sequence joins TRBV11-3 and TRBJ2-1; possible D gene TRBD2, 5 bases. Trimming removed 3 bases from V and 6 bases from J, with 6 bases in between. There are 12 residues in the CDR3. Germline CDR1 SGHNT, CDR2 YENEEA. CDR3 bases: TGTGCCAGCAGCTTCGGAGGCAATGAGCAGTTCTTC. Protein sequence: CASSFGGNEQFF.

The J gene is TRBJ2-1, the V gene TRBV19; D possibly corresponds to TRBD2 (6 bases). In germline, CDR1 is LNHDA, CDR2 SQIVND (reference sequence). The CDR3 length is 16 residues. Trimming pared 3 bases from V and 0 bases from J, leaving 12 bases between. The CDR3 bases are TGTGCCAGTAGTATGGATGCGGGACTCTCCTACAATGAGCAGTTCTTC. It specifies CASSMDAGLSYNEQFF. The full variable domain, rest sourced from reference TRBV19 and TRBJ2-1, is DGGITQSPKYLFRKEGQNVTLSCEQNLNHDAMYWYRQDPGQGLRLIYYSQIVNDFQKGDIAEGYSVSREKKESFPLTVTSAQKNPTAFYLCASSMDAGLSYNEQFFGPGTRLTVL.

The V call is TRBV30, the J call TRBJ2-1; 7 nucleotides align to TRBD1. Per germline, CDR1 GTSNPN and CDR2 SVGIG (reference sequence). V lost 4 bases to trimming and J lost 5 bases; unmatched junction nucleotides: 8. The CDR3 sequence is 14 residues long. This CDR3 is CAWNRGPSDNEQFF. The DNA for the CDR3 is TGTGCCTGGAACAGGGGTCCCAGCGACAATGAGCAGTTCTTC.

V and J are TRBV28 and TRBJ1-6, with TRBD1 identical over 7 bases. The V gene's germline CDR1 is MDHEN and CDR2 SYDVKM. Trimming cost V 3 bases and J 9 bases; bases outside gene matches: 8. This CDR3 has 15 amino acids. The CDR3 DNA reads TGTGCCAGCAGTTTTTCGACAGGGAGAGGTTCACCCCTCCACTTT. Translation: CASSFSTGRGSPLHF.